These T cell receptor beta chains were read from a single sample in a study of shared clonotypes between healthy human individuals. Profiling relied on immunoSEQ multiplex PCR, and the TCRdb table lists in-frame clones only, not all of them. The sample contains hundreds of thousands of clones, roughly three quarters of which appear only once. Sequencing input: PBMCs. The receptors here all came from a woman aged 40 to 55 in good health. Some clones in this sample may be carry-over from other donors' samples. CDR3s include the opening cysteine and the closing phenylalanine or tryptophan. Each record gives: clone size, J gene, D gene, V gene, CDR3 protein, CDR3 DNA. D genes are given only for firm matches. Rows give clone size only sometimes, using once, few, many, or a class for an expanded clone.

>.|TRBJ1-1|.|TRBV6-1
CASSQEGPNTEAFF
TGTGCCAGCAGCCAAGAGGGGCCGAACACTGAAGCTTTCTTT
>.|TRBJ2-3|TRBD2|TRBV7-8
CASSSGGGGTDTQYF
TGTGCCAGCAGCTCCGGGGGGGGAGGTACAGATACGCAGTATTTT
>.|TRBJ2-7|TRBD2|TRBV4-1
CASSQGLAGGLSQRDEQYF
TGCGCCAGCAGCCAAGGTCTAGCGGGAGGCCTTTCCCAGAGAGACGAGCAGTACTTC
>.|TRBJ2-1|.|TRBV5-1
CASSLALSGEQFF
TGCGCCAGCAGCTTAGCCCTATCCGGCGAGCAGTTCTTC
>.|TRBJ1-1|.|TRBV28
CASSNPRTENTEAFF
TGTGCCAGCAGTAACCCCAGGACAGAGAACACTGAAGCTTTCTTT
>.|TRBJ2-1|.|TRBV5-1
CASSTPPAPRGSYNEQFF
TGCGCCAGCAGCACGCCTCCCGCCCCCAGGGGTTCCTACAATGAGCAGTTCTTC
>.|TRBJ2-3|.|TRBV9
CASGTGLGTDTQYF
TGTGCCAGCGGGACTGGGCTTGGGACAGATACGCAGTATTTT
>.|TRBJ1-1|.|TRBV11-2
CASSFVGDTEAFF
TGTGCCAGCAGCTTCGTCGGAGACACTGAAGCTTTCTTT
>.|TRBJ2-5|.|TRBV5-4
CASSYDYQETQYF
TGTGCCAGCAGCTACGACTACCAAGAGACCCAGTACTTC
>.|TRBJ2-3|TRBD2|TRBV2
CASSEGRTSGRTDTQYF
TGTGCCAGCAGTGAAGGACGGACTAGCGGCCGCACAGATACGCAGTATTTT
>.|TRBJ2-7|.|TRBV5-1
CASSGTTASGEQYF
TGCGCCAGCAGCGGGACGACAGCGTCGGGCGAGCAGTACTTC
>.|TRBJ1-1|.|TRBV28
CASSLSANTEAFF
TGTGCCAGCAGTTTGTCGGCGAACACTGAAGCTTTCTTT
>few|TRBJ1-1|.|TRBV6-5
CASSYQGEGTEAFF
TGTGCCAGCAGTTACCAAGGGGAGGGGACTGAAGCTTTCTTT
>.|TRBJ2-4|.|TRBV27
CASTTFRGAKNIQYF
TGTGCCAGCACCACATTCAGGGGAGCGAAAAACATTCAGTACTTC
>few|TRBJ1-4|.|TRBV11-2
CASSLGRNEKLFF
TGTGCCAGCAGCTTAGGACGGAATGAAAAACTGTTTTTT
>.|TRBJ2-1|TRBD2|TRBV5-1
CASSTGAGGDYNEQFF
TGCGCCAGCTCCACCGGGGCGGGAGGGGATTATAATGAGCAGTTCTTC
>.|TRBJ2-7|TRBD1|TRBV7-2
CASRSPGQGSGEQYF
TGTGCCAGCAGGTCACCGGGACAGGGGAGCGGCGAGCAGTACTTC
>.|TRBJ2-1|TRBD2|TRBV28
CASRSGGPILPFF
TGTGCCAGCAGATCGGGGGGACCAATCCTCCCGTTCTTC
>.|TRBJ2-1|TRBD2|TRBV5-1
CASSLVLAGEAEQFF
TGCGCCAGCAGCTTGGTTCTAGCGGGAGAGGCTGAGCAGTTCTTC
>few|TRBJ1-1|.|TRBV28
CASSLLWEEAFF
TGTGCCAGCAGTTTATTGTGGGAGGAAGCTTTCTTT
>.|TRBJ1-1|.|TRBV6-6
CASSSSQGQSEAFF
TGTGCCAGCAGCTCCAGTCAGGGACAAAGTGAAGCTTTCTTT
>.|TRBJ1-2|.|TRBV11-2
CASSFGGATTTYGYTF
TGTGCCAGCAGCTTTGGAGGGGCGACTACTACATATGGCTACACCTTC
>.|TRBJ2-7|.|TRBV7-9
CASSTDGGREQYF
TGTGCCAGCAGTACAGACGGCGGGCGCGAGCAGTACTTC
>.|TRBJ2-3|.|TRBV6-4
CASMGGVADTQYF
TGTGCCAGCATGGGGGGAGTCGCAGATACGCAGTATTTT
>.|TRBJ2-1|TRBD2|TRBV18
CASSPGLAEINEQFF
TGTGCCAGCTCACCAGGACTAGCGGAGATCAATGAGCAGTTCTTC
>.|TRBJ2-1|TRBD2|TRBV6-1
CASNGLAGTGDEQFF
TGTGCCAGCAACGGACTAGCGGGGACGGGCGATGAGCAGTTCTTC
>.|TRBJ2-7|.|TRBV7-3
CASSPGGGSYEQYF
TGTGCCAGCAGCCCGGGGGGCGGTTCCTACGAGCAGTACTTC
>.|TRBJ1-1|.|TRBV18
CASSSGRLNTEAFF
TGTGCCAGCTCATCGGGACGGTTGAACACTGAAGCTTTCTTT
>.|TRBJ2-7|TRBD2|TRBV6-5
CASTEAGEGEQYF
TGTGCCAGCACCGAAGCGGGAGAGGGTGAGCAGTACTTC
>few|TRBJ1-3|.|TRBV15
CATSIDSGNTIYF
TGTGCCACCAGCATAGACTCTGGAAACACCATATATTTT
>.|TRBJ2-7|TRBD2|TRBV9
CASSAGAGGAFYEQYF
TGTGCCAGCAGCGCGGGAGCGGGAGGGGCCTTTTACGAGCAGTACTTC
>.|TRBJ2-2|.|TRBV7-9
CASSLKGQFTGELFF
TGTGCCAGCAGCCTGAAAGGACAGTTCACCGGGGAGCTGTTTTTT
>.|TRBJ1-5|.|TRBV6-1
CASSDSNQPQHF
TGTGCCAGCAGTGACAGCAATCAGCCCCAGCATTTT
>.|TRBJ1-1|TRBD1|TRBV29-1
CSVEEVQGVGEAFF
TGCAGCGTTGAAGAGGTACAGGGGGTTGGTGAAGCTTTCTTT
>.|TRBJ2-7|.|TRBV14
CAATSGVYEQYF
TGTGCCGCAACAAGTGGGGTCTACGAGCAGTACTTC
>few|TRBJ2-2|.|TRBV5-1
CASSPRPGTSGELFF
TGCGCCAGCAGCCCCCGCCCTGGGACTTCCGGGGAGCTGTTTTTT
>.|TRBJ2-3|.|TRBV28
CASSPADTQYF
TGTGCCAGCAGTCCCGCGGATACGCAGTATTTT
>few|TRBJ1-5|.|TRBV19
CASGSQVSQPQHF
TGTGCCAGTGGGTCCCAGGTCAGTCAGCCCCAGCATTTT
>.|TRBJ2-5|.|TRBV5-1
CASSLEETQYF
TGCGCCAGCAGCTTGGAAGAGACCCAGTACTTC
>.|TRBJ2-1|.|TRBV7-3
CASSFTPRWGGEQFF
TGTGCCAGCAGCTTCACCCCCCGGTGGGGCGGGGAGCAGTTCTTC